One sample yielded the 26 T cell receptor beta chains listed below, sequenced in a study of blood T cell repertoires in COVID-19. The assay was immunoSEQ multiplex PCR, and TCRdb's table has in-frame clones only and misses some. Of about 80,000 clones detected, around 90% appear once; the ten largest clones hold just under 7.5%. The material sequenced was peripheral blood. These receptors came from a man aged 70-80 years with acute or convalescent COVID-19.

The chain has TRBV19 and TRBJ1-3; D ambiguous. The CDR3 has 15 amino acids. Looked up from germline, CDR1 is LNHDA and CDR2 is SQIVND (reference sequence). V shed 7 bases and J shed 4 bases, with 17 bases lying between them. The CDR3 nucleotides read TGTGCCAGTACCCCGGGTGTGGCGGCGGGAAACACCATATATTTT. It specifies CASTPGVAAGNTIYF.

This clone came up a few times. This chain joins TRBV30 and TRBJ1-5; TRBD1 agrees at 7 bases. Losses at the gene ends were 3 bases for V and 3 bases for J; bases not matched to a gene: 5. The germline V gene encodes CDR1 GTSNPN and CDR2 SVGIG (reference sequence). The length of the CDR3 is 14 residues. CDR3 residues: CAWRKTGNNQPQHF. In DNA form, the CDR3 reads TGTGCCTGGAGGAAGACAGGGAACAATCAGCCCCAGCATTTT.

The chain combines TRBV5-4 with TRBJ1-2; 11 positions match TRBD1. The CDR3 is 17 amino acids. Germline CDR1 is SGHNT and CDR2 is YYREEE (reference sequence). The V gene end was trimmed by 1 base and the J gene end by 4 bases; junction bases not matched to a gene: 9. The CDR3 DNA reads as TGTGCCAGCAGCTTGCCTTCCAGGACAGGGGGCAGCTATGGCTACACCTTC. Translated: CASSLPSRTGGSYGYTF. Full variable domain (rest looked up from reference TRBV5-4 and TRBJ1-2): ETGVTQSPTHLIKTRGQQVTLRCSSQSGHNTVSWYQQALGQGPQFIFQYYREEENGRGNFPPRFSGLQFPNYSSELNVNALELDDSALYLCASSLPSRTGGSYGYTFGSGTRLTVV.

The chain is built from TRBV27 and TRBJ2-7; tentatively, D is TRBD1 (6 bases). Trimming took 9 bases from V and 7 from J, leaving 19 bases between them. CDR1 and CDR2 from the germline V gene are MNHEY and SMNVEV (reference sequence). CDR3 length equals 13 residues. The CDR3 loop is CASWVGAAGEQYF. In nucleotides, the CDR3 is TGTGCCAGTTGGGTGGGGGCAGCCGGGGAGCAGTACTTC.

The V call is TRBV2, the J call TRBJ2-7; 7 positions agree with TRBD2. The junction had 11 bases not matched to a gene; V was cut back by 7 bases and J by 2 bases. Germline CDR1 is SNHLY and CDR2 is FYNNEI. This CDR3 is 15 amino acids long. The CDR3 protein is CASMVEAGRAYEQYF. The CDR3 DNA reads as TGTGCCAGCATGGTTGAAGCGGGGCGAGCCTACGAGCAGTACTTC.

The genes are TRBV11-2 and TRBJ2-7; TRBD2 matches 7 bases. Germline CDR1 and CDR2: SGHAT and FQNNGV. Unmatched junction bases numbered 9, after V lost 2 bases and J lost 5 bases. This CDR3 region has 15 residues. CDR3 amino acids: CASSLFLTGGDEQYF. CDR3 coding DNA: TGTGCCAGCAGCTTATTCCTAACGGGGGGAGACGAGCAGTACTTC.

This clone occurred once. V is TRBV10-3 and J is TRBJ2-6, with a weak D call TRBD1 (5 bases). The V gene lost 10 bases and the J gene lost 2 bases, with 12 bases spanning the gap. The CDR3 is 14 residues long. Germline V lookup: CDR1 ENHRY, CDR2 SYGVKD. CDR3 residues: CASSRDAGANVLTF. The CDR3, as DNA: TGTGCCAGCAGCAGGGATGCTGGGGCCAACGTCCTGACTTTC.

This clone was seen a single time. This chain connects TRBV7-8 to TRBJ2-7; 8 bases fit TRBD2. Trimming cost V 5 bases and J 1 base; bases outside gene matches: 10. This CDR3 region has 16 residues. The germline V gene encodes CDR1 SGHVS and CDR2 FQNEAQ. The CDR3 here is CASSDLGAGGSYEQYF. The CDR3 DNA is TGTGCCAGCAGCGACCTCGGCGCGGGGGGTTCCTACGAGCAGTACTTC.

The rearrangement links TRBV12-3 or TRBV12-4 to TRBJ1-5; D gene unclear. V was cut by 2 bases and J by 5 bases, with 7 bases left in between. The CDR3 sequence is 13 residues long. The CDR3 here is CASSLSRDQPQHF. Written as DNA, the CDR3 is TGTGCCAGCAGTTTATCAAGAGATCAGCCCCAGCATTTT.

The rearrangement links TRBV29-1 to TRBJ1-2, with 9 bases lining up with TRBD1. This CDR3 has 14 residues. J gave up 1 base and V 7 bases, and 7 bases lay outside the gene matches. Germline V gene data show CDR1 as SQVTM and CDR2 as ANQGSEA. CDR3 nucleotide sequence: TGCAGCGCCCCAACAGGGGGCGTTAACTATGGCTACACCTTC. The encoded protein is CSAPTGGVNYGYTF.

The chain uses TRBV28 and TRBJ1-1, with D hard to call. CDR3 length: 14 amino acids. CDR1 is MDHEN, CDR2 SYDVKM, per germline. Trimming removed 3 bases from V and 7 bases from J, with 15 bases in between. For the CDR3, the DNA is TGTGCCAGCAGTTTCTCATCGGGAGGAAATGAAGCTTTCTTT. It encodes CASSFSSGGNEAFF.

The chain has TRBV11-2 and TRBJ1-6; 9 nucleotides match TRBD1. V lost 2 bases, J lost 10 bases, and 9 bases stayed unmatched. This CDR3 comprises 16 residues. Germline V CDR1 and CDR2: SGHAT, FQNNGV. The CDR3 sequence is CASSLPPTGGGSPLHF. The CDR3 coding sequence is TGTGCCAGCAGCTTACCCCCGACAGGGGGAGGCTCACCCCTCCACTTT.

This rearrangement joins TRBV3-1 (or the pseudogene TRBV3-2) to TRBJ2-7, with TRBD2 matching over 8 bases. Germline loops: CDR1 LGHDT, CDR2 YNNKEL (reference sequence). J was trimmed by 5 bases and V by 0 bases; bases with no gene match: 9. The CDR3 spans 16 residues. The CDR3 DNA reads TGTGCCAGCAGCCAAGAAAGGGTAGCGGGGTCAGACGAGCAGTACTTC. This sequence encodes CASSQERVAGSDEQYF.

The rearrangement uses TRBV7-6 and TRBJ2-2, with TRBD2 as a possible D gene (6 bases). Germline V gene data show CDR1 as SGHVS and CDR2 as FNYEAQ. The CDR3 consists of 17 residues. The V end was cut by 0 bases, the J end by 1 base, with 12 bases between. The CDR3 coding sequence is TGTGCCAGCAGCTTAGCCCTATTGGGAGGGAACACCGGGGAGCTGTTTTTT. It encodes CASSLALLGGNTGELFF.

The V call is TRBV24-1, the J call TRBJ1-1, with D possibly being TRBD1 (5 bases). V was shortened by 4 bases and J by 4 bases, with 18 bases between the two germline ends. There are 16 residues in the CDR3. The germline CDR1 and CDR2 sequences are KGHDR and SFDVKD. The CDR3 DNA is TGTGCCACCAGTGAAGCCTCTCCGGGGGGGTTCACTGAAGCTTTCTTT. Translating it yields CATSEASPGGFTEAFF.

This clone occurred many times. The CDR3 reads CASSLRQRSGNTIYF. The CDR3, as DNA: TGTGCCAGCAGCTTACGACAGCGCTCTGGAAACACCATATATTTT. The rearrangement uses TRBV13 and TRBJ1-3, with a weak D call TRBD1 (5 bases). The CDR3 is 15 amino acids. Germline V lookup: CDR1 PRHDT, CDR2 FYEKMQ (reference sequence). Trimming shortened V by 2 bases and J by 0 bases, and 8 bases separated the two germline ends.

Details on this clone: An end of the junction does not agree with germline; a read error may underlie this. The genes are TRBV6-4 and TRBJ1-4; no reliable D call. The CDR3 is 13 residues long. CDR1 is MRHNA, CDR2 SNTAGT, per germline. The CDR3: CASSDLIFLTLCF. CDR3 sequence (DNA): TGTGCCAGCAGTGACCTTATTTTTTTGACACTCTGTTTT.

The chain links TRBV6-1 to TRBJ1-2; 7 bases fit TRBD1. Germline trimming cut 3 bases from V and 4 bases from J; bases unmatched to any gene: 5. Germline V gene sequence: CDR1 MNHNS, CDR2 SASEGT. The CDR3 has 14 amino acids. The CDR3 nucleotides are TGTGCCAGCAGTGAGAGGGCAGGGGGCTATGGCTACACCTTC. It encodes CASSERAGGYGYTF.

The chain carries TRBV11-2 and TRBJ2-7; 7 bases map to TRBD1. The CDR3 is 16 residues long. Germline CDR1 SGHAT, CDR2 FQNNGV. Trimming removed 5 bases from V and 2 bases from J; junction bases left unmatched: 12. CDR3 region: CASSLTVGTAAYEQYF. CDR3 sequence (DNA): TGTGCCAGCAGCCTCACGGTCGGGACAGCAGCCTACGAGCAGTACTTC.

The CDR3 bases are TGTGCCAGCAGCCGGGACAGCAGGAACACTGAAGCTTTCTTT. Translation: CASSRDSRNTEAFF. This sequence joins TRBV7-9 and TRBJ1-1; 7 nucleotides line up with TRBD1. After removal of 5 bases from V and 1 base from J, the junction contained 4 bases not matched to a gene. This CDR3 is 14 amino acids long. Germline assignment: CDR1 SEHNR and CDR2 FQNEAQ (reference sequence). Complete variable domain (other parts from reference TRBV7-9 and TRBJ1-1): DTGVSQNPRHKITKRGQNVTFRCDPISEHNRLYWYRQTLGQGPEFLTYFQNEAQLEKSRLLSDRFSAERPKGSFSTLEIQRTEQGDSAMYLCASSRDSRNTEAFFGQGTRLTVV.

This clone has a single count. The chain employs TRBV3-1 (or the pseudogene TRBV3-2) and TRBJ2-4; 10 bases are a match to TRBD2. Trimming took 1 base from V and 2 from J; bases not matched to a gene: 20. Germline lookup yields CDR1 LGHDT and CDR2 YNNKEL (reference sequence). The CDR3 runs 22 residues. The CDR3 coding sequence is TGTGCCAGCAGCCAAGCCCTCGATTATATACTAGCGGGAAGCTTCTCCAAAAACATTCAGTACTTC. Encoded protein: CASSQALDYILAGSFSKNIQYF.

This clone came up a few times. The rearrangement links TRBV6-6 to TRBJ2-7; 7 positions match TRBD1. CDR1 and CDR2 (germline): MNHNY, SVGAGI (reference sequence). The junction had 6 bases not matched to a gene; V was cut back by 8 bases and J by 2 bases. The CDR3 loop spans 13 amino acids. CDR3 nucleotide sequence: TGTGCCAGCGTCCAGGGACAGCCCTACGAGCAGTACTTC. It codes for CASVQGQPYEQYF.

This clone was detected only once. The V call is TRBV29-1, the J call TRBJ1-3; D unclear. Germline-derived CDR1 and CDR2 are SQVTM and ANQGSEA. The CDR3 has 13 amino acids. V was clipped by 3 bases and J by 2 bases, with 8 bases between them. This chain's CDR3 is CSVDPGAGNTIYF. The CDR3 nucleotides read TGCAGCGTTGACCCAGGCGCTGGAAACACCATATATTTT.

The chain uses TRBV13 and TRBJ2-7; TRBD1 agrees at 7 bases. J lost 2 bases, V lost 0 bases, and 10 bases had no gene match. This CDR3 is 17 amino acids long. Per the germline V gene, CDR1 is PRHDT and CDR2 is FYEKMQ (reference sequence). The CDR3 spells CASSLGLLGQITYEQYF. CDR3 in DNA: TGTGCCAGCAGCTTAGGCCTATTGGGACAGATAACCTACGAGCAGTACTTC.

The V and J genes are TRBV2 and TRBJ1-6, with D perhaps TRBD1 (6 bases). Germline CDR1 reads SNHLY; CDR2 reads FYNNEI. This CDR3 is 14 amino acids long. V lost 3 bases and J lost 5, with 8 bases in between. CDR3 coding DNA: TGTGCCAGCAGTGATGGACAGAATAATTCACCCCTCCACTTT. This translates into CASSDGQNNSPLHF.

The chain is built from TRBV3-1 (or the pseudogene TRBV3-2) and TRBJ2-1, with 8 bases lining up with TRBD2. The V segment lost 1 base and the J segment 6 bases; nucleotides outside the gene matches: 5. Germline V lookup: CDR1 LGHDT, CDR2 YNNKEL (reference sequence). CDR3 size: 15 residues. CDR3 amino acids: CASSQAGTSFNEQFF. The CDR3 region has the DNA TGTGCCAGCAGCCAAGCCGGGACTAGTTTCAATGAGCAGTTCTTC.